Below, 17 T cell receptor beta chains from the same sample are listed, as sequenced in a study of neurological immune-mediated disorders. MiXCR, run by TCRdb on the 5' RACE reads, gives a single entry per CDR3 protein. Among roughly 30,000 distinct CDR3 sequences, 9% to 13% were seen once, and the ten largest hold 5.8%. Source material: PBMCs. These receptors were obtained from a woman aged 55-69 years in good health.

This clonotype was recorded at least ten times. The chain carries TRBV9 and TRBJ2-3; no definite D call. The V end was cut by 4 bases, the J end by 0 bases, with 9 bases between. The germline V gene encodes CDR1 SGDLS and CDR2 YYNGEE. The CDR3 contains 14 residues. CDR3 nucleotide sequence: TGTGCCAGCAGCCCCTCCGGGAGCACAGATACGCAGTATTTT. Translating gives CASSPSGSTDTQYF.

This clonotype occurred many times. The rearrangement uses TRBV12-3 or TRBV12-4 and TRBJ2-7; 12 bases align to TRBD1. This CDR3 has 15 residues. V shed 6 bases, J shed 7 bases, and the junction held 10 bases outside the gene matches. The CDR3 sequence: CASSRPGQGAGEQYF. The DNA of the CDR3 is TGTGCCAGCAGCCGCCCGGGACAGGGGGCGGGAGAGCAGTACTTC.

This clonotype was counted at least ten times. The gene calls are TRBV6-5 and TRBJ1-2; D gene uncertain. The CDR3 loop spans 14 amino acids. Germline V lookup: CDR1 MNHEY, CDR2 SVGAGI. V gave up 2 bases and J gave up 1 base, with 8 bases separating them. CDR3 sequence: CASSYPGDNYGYTF. CDR3 in DNA: TGTGCCAGCAGTTACCCAGGAGATAACTATGGCTACACCTTC.

This clonotype came up many times. The chain is built from TRBV20-1 and TRBJ1-2; D remains unclear. This CDR3 has 15 residues. Trimming removed 5 bases at V and 4 bases at J, with 20 bases between. Germline V CDR1 and CDR2: DFQATT, SNEGSKA (reference sequence). The CDR3 here is CSASRGDFGVYGYTF. The CDR3 DNA reads as TGCAGTGCTTCCCGGGGAGACTTTGGAGTCTATGGCTACACCTTC.

This clonotype appeared many times. CDR3 residues: CSAREGGSYEQYF. The CDR3 DNA follows: TGCAGTGCTAGAGAGGGCGGTTCCTACGAGCAGTACTTC. The rearrangement uses TRBV20-1 and TRBJ2-7; D unresolved. This CDR3 is built from 13 residues. The V end lost 0 bases, the J end lost 1 base, and 7 bases lay between the germline ends. CDR1 and CDR2 (germline): DFQATT, SNEGSKA (reference sequence).

J is TRBJ1-2 and V is TRBV15, with TRBD1 matching over 8 bases. There are 16 residues in the CDR3. With 1 base clipped from V and 0 bases from J, the junction kept 4 bases outside the gene matches. Per germline, CDR1 LNHNV and CDR2 YYDKDF (reference sequence). CDR3 sequence reads: CATSRAGQESNYGYTF. The CDR3 bases are TGTGCCACCAGCAGAGCGGGACAGGAGTCTAACTATGGCTACACCTTC. Looking up the rest from reference TRBV15 and TRBJ1-2 gives the full variable domain: DAMVIQNPRYQVTQFGKPVTLSCSQTLNHNVMYWYQQKSSQAPKLLFHYYDKDFNNEADTPDNFQSRRPNTSFCFLDIRSPGLGDTAMYLCATSRAGQESNYGYTFGSGTRLTVV.

There are many counts of this clonotype. The chain carries TRBV10-3 and TRBJ2-7, with 10 bases matching TRBD2. Germline CDR1 reads ENHRY; CDR2 reads SYGVKD. The CDR3 sequence is 17 residues long. V was clipped by 11 bases and J by 2 bases; unmatched bases: 18. This CDR3 is CAATQGPSGGQAYEQYF. Written as DNA, the CDR3 is TGTGCCGCGACACAGGGACCTAGCGGGGGCCAAGCCTACGAGCAGTACTTC.

This clonotype showed up many times. The chain has TRBV4-3 and TRBJ2-3, with D maybe TRBD2 (5 bases). CDR3 length equals 16 residues. From germline, CDR1 is LGHNA and CDR2 YSLEER. V was cut by 3 bases and J by 8 bases, with 21 bases left in between. The CDR3 region is CASSHNKRAARRTQYF. CDR3 coding DNA: TGCGCCAGCAGCCACAACAAGAGGGCCGCTCGCCGTACGCAGTATTTT.

This clonotype has at least ten counts. The chain recombines TRBV20-1 with TRBJ2-1; D gene ambiguous. The CDR3 extends over 12 amino acids. Germline CDR1 DFQATT, CDR2 SNEGSKA (reference sequence). Trimming removed 6 bases at V and 7 bases at J, with 13 bases between. The CDR3 protein is CSARRGRNEQFF. The CDR3 region has the DNA TGCAGTGCCCGCCGCGGACGGAATGAGCAGTTCTTC.

For this clonotype: One junction end does not reproduce the germline sequence, and a read error may be involved. The chain carries TRBV5-1 and TRBJ2-5; 9 bases fit TRBD2. This CDR3 comprises 16 residues. The germline V gene has CDR1 SGHRS and CDR2 YFSETQ. CDR3: CASSLKKGLAQENQYF. The CDR3 DNA reads TGCGCCAGCAGCTTGAAGAAGGGACTAGCTCAAGAGAACCAGTACTTC.

In its sample, this clonotype was seen many times. The J gene is TRBJ1-2, the V gene TRBV7-2; no clear D. Between the trimmed V and J ends, which lost 0 bases and 3 bases, there was a span of 5 bases. The CDR3 loop spans 13 amino acids. Germline lookup yields CDR1 SGHTA and CDR2 FQGNSA. The CDR3 DNA is TGTGCCAGCAGCTTAGCAGCGGACTATGGCTACACCTTC. It is translated as CASSLAADYGYTF.

This clonotype was counted many times. This sequence joins TRBV6-2 or TRBV6-3 and TRBJ2-1; D might be TRBD2 (7 bases). The CDR3 extends over 14 amino acids. V was shortened by 6 bases and J by 8 bases, with 17 bases between the two germline ends. The V gene's germline CDR1 is MNHEY and CDR2 SVGEGT. The CDR3 DNA reads as TGTGCCAGCAGGGACAAAGGGGGGGACGATGAGCAGTTCTTC. It translates to CASRDKGGDDEQFF.

In this sample, this clonotype turned up many times. The chain combines TRBV20-1 with TRBJ1-4; D remains unclear. The V gene's germline CDR1 is DFQATT and CDR2 SNEGSKA (reference sequence). The V end lost 6 bases, the J end lost 4 bases, and 18 bases lay between the germline ends. The CDR3 extends over 15 amino acids. CDR3 residues: CSAPPEVDGNEKLFF. Written as DNA, the CDR3 is TGCAGTGCGCCTCCAGAGGTGGATGGTAATGAAAAACTGTTTTTT.

This clonotype was picked up many times. The V call is TRBV5-1, the J call TRBJ2-5, with D unresolved. Germline lookup yields CDR1 SGHRS and CDR2 YFSETQ. V dropped 0 bases and J dropped 3 bases, with 9 bases sitting between them. The CDR3 has 14 amino acids. The CDR3 protein is CASSLAGREETQYF. The CDR3, as DNA: TGCGCCAGCAGCTTGGCTGGGCGCGAAGAGACCCAGTACTTC. Full variable domain (remainder filled in from reference TRBV5-1 and TRBJ2-5): KAGVTQTPRYLIKTRGQQVTLSCSPISGHRSVSWYQQTPGQGLQFLFEYFSETQRNKGNFPGRFSGRQFSNSRSEMNVSTLELGDSALYLCASSLAGREETQYFGPGTRLLVL.

This clonotype was seen repeatedly, ten times or more. The chain recombines TRBV12-3 or TRBV12-4 with TRBJ1-5, with a weak D call TRBD1 (5 bases). Deletions cut 3 bases from V and 4 bases from J, with 7 bases between. The CDR3 has 13 amino acids. The CDR3 DNA reads TGTGCCAGCAGTTTTGACAGAAATCAGCCCCAGCATTTT. It encodes CASSFDRNQPQHF.

This clonotype showed up many times. The junction departs from germline at one end; a sequencing error may be responsible. The rearrangement uses TRBV12-5 and TRBJ2-3; D may be TRBD1 (5 bases). The CDR3 has 15 residues. Germline V gene lookup returns CDR1 LGHNT and CDR2 FRNRAP. This chain's CDR3 is CASGLGRASTDTQYF. The CDR3 DNA reads as TGTGCTAGTGGATTGGGCAGGGCTAGCACAGATACGCAGTATTTT.

This clonotype was counted at least ten times. The rearrangement uses TRBV7-2 and TRBJ1-1; the match to TRBD1 covers 7 bases. The germline gives CDR1 SGHTA, CDR2 FQGNSA. J lost 5 bases, V lost 5 bases, and 14 bases had no gene match. The CDR3 loop spans 16 amino acids. CDR3 loop: CASSPAGGDRWTEAFF. The CDR3 bases are TGTGCCAGCAGCCCCGCGGGAGGGGACAGATGGACTGAAGCTTTCTTT.